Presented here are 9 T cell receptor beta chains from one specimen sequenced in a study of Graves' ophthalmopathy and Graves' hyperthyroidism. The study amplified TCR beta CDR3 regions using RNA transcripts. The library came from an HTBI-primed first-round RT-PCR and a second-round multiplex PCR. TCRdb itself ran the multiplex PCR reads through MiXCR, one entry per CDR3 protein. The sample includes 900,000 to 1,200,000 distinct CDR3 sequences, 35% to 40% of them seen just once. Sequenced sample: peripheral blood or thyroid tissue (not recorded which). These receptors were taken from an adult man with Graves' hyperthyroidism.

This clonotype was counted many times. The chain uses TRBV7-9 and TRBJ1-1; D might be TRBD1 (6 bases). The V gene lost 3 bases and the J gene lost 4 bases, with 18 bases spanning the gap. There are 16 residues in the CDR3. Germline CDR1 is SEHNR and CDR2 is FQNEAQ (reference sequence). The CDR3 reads CASSLLVGRGCTEAFF. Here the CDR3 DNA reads TGTGCCAGCAGCTTGTTGGTAGGCAGGGGATGCACTGAAGCTTTCTTT.

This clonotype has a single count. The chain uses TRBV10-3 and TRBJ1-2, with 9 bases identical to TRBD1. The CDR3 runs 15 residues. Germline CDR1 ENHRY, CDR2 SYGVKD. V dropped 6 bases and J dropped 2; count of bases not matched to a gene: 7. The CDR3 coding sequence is TGTGCCATCAGGAACAGGGGGCGCCGGAACTATGGCTACACCTTC. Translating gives CAIRNRGRRNYGYTF.

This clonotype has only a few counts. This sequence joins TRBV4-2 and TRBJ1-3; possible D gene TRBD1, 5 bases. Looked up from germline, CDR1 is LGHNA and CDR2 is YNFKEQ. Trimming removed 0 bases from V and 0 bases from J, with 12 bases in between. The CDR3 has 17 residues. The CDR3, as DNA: TGTGCCAGCAGCCAAGAACTACAGGTTTCCTCTGGAAACACCATATATTTT. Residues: CASSQELQVSSGNTIYF.

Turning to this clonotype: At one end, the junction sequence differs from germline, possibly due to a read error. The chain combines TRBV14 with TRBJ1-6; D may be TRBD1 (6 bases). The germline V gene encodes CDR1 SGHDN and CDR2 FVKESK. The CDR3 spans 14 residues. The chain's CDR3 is CASSARGDGLPLHF. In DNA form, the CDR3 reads TGTGCCAGCAGCGCCAGGGGCGACGGGTTACCCCTCCACTTC.

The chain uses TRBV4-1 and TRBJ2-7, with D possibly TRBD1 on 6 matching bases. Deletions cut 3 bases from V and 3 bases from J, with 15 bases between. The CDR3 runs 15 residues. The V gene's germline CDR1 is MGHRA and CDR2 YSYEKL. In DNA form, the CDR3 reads TGCGCCAGCAGCCAGGGTGCAGGGGTGTTCTACGAGCAGTACTTC. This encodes CASSQGAGVFYEQYF.

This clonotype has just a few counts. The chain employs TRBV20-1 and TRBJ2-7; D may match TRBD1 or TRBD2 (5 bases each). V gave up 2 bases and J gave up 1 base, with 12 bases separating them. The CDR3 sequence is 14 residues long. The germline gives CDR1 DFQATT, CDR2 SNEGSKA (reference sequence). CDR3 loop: CSARTRDGSYEQYF. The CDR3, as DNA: TGCAGTGCTAGAACCCGGGACGGTTCCTACGAGCAGTACTTC.

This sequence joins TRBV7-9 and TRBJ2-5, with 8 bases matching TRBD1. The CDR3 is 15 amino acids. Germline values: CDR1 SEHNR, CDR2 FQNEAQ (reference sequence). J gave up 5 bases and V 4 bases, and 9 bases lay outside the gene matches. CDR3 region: CASSSSQGAGETQYF. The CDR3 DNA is TGTGCCAGCAGCTCCTCGCAGGGGGCAGGGGAGACCCAGTACTTC.

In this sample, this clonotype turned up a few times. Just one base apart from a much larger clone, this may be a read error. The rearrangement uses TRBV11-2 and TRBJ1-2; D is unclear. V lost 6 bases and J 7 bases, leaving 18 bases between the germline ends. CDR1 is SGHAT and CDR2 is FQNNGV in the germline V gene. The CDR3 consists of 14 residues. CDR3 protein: CASSRWGQSCGYTF. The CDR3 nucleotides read TGTGCCAGCAGTCGCTGGGGTCAGAGCTGTGGCTACACCTTC.

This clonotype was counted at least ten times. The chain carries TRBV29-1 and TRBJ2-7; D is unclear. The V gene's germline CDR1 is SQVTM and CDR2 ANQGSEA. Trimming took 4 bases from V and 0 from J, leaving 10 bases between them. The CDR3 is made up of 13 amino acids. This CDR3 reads CSVAQGLSYEQYF. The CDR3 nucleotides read TGCAGCGTTGCACAAGGGCTCTCCTACGAGCAGTACTTC.